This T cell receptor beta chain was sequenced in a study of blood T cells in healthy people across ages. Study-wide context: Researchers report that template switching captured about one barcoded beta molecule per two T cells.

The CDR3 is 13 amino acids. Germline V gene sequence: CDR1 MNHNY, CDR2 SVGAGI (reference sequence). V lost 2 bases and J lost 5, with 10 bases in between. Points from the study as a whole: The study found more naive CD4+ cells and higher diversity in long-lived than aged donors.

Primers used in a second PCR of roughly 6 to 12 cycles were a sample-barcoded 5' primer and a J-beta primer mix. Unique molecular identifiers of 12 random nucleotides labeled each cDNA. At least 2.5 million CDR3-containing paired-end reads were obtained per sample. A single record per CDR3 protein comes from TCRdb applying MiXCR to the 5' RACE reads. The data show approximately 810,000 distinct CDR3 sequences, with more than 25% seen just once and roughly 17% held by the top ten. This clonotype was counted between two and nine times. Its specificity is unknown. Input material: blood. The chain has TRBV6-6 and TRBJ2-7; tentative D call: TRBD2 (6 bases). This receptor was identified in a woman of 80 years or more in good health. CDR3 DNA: TGTGCCAGCAGTTACAATGGGAGGAACGAGCAGTACTTC. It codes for CASSYNGRNEQYF.